The clone carrying this T cell receptor beta chain has more than one count but fewer than ten. TCRdb redid the calling of the RACE reads with MiXCR, one entry per CDR3 protein. The top ten hold roughly 2.4% of the sample, which has 190,000 or so distinct CDR3 sequences, around 25% seen once. This CDR3 has 12 amino acids. CDR1 and CDR2 from the germline V gene are ENHRY and SYGVKD. V was shortened by 10 bases and J by 1 base, with 11 bases between the two germline ends. This entry belongs to a study of human T cells and chemical hapten exposure. Study in general: Patch tests applied 0.01% DPC to the upper back and were scored after 6 days.

Time point of the sample: patch test 3, about 24 weeks after DPC sensitization. Treatment indicated: therapeutic diphenylcyclopropenone sensitization with weekly scalp DPC. Blood collection took place prior to placing each patch test. J is TRBJ2-7 and V is TRBV10-3; a possible D gene is TRBD2 (7 bases). This TCR was recovered from a woman aged 40 to 50 with alopecia areata. Some clones in this sample may be carry-over from other donors' samples. The sample was whole blood, taken in connection with sensitization to the hapten diphenylcyclopropenone (DPC). CDR3 DNA sequence: TGTGCCAACGGGGGGACATCCTACGAGCAGTACTTC. This sequence encodes CANGGTSYEQYF.